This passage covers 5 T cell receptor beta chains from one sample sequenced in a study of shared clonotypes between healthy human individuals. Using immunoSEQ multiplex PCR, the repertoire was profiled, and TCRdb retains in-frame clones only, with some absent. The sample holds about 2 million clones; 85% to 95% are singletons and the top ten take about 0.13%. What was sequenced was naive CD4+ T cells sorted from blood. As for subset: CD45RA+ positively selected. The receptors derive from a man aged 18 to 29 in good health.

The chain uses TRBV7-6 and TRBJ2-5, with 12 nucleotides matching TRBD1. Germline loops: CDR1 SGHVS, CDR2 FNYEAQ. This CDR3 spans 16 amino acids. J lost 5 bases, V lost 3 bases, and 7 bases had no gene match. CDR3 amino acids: CASSLKGTGGFETQYF. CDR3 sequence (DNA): TGTGCCAGCAGCTTGAAGGGGACAGGGGGCTTTGAGACCCAGTACTTC.

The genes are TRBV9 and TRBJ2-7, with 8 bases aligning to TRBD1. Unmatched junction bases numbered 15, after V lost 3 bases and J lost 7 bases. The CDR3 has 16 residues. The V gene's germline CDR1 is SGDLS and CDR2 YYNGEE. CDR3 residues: CASSAHPRDRLIEQYF. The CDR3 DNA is TGTGCCAGCAGCGCTCACCCCCGGGACAGGTTGATTGAGCAGTACTTC.

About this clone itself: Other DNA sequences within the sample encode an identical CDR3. The CDR3 region is CASSLGLAGPYEQYF. CDR3 DNA: TGTGCCAGCAGCTTGGGGCTAGCGGGGCCCTACGAGCAGTACTTC. The rearrangement uses TRBV7-2 and TRBJ2-7, with 9 bases matching TRBD2. Trimming removed 3 bases from V and 2 bases from J; junction bases left unmatched: 5. Per germline, CDR1 SGHTA and CDR2 FQGNSA. This CDR3 spans 15 amino acids.

This CDR3 is CASSLDLRGLSYEQYF. CDR3 nucleotide sequence: TGTGCCAGCAGCTTAGATCTCAGGGGATTATCCTACGAGCAGTACTTC. The chain uses TRBV7-9 and TRBJ2-7; D perhaps matches TRBD1 (6 bases). V was cut by 1 base and J by 1 base, with 14 bases left in between. This CDR3 is 16 amino acids long. Germline V gene sequence: CDR1 SEHNR, CDR2 FQNEAQ (reference sequence).

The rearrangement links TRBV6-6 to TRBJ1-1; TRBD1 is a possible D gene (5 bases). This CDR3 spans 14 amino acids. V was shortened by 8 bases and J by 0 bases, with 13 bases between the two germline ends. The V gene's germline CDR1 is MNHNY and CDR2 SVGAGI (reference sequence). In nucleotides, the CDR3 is TGTGCCAGCGGGGCAGGGCGATTGAACACTGAAGCTTTCTTT. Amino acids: CASGAGRLNTEAFF.